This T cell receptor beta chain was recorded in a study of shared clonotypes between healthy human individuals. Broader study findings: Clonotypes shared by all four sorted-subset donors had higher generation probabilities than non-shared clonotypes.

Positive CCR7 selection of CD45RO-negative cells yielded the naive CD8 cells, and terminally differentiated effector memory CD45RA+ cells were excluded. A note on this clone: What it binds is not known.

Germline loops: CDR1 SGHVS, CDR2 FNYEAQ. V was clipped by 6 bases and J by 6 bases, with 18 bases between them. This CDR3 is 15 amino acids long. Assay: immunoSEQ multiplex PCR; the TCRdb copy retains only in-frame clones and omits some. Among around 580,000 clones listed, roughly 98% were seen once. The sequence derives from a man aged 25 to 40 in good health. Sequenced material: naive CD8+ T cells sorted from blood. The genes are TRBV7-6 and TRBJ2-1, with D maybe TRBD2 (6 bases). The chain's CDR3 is CASRSSGTPANEQFF. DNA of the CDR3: TGTGCCAGCAGATCCTCCGGGACTCCCGCCAATGAGCAGTTCTTC.